This T cell receptor (beta chain) was captured by sequencing in a study of shared clonotypes between healthy human individuals. Splitting of each subset's genomic DNA was done evenly across several immunoSEQ plates. Per the original methods: Junction-only sequences without quality scores were provided by ImmunoSEQ, so filtering was different. Sequenced by immunoSEQ multiplex PCR; TCRdb stores in-frame clones only, minus some. V and J calls and clone size follow that table, whereas D and trimming were derived from the DNA. Of about 2 million clones listed, less than 95% were seen once; the top ten hold 0.85% to 1.2%. As defined, naive CD8 cells were CD45RO-negative and positively selected for CCR7, with terminally differentiated effector memory CD45RA+ cells excluded. As regards this clone: Antigen specificity is unknown.

Overall study results and limits: Non-shared clonotypes had lower generation probabilities than clonotypes shared by all four sorted-subset donors.

V was cut by 2 bases and J by 6 bases, with 11 bases left in between. Germline CDR1 reads MNHEY; CDR2 reads SVGAGI. This CDR3 contains 13 residues. The J gene is TRBJ2-7, the V gene TRBV6-5; a possible D gene is TRBD1 (6 bases). This TCR was recovered from a man aged 18 to 29 in good health. Material for sequencing was naive CD8+ T cells sorted from blood. Here the CDR3 reads CASSYGQGIEQYF. CDR3 sequence (DNA): TGTGCCAGCAGTTACGGCCAGGGGATCGAGCAGTACTTC.